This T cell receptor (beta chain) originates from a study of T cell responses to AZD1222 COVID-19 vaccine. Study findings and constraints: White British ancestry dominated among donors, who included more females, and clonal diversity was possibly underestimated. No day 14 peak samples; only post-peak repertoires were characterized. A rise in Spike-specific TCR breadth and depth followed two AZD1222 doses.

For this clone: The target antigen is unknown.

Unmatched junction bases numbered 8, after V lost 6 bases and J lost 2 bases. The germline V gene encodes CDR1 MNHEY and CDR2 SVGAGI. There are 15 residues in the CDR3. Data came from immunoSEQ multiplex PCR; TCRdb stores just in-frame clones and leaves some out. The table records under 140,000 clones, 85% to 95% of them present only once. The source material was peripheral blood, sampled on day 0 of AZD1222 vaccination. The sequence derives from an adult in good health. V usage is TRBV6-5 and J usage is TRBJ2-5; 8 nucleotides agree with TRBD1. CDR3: CASSTGTGSQETQYF. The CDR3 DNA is TGTGCCAGCAGCACCGGGACAGGATCTCAAGAGACCCAGTACTTC.